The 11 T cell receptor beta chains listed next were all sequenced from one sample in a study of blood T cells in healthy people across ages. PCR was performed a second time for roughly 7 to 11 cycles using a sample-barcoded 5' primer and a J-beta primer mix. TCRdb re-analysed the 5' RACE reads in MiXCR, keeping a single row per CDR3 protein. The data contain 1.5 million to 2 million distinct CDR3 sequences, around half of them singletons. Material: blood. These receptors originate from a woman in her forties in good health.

CDR3 in DNA: TGCGCCAGCAGCTTGGGGGCCTCAGCGAGGGTAGACATTCAGTACTTC. Amino acid sequence: CASSLGASARVDIQYF. The rearrangement links TRBV5-1 to TRBJ2-4, with TRBD2 as a possible D gene (5 bases). The CDR3 is 16 amino acids. Germline V gives CDR1 SGHRS, CDR2 YFSETQ. With 0 bases removed from V and 8 bases from J, the gap between germline ends came to 18 bases.

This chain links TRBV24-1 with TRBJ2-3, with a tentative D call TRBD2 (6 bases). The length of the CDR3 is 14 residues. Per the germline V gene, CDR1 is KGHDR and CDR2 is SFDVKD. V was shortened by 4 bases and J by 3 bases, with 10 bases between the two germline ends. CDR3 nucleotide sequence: TGTGCCACCAGTGACCGCCGGGGGACAGATACGCAGTATTTT. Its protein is CATSDRRGTDTQYF.

For the CDR3, the DNA is TGTGCCAGCAGATCTCAGGGGTTTAATTCACCCCTCCACTTT. Encoded protein: CASRSQGFNSPLHF. This sequence joins TRBV6-5 and TRBJ1-6, with D possibly TRBD1 on 6 matching bases. Trimming stripped 6 bases from V and 6 bases from J, with 12 bases between. CDR3 size: 14 residues. Germline V gene sequence: CDR1 MNHEY, CDR2 SVGAGI.

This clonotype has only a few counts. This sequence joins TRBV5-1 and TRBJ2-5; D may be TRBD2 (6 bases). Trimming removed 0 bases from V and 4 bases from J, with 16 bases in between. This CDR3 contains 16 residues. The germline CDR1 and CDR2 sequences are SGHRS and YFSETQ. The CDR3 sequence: CASSLVGRAAGETQYF. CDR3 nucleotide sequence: TGCGCCAGCAGCTTGGTGGGCAGGGCAGCGGGAGAGACCCAGTACTTC.

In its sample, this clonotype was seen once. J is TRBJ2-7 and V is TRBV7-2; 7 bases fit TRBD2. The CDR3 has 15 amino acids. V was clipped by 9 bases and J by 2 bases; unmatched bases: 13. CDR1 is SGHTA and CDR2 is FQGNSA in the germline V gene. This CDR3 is CASKEDGGFPYEQYF. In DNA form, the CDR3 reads TGTGCCAGTAAAGAAGACGGGGGGTTCCCCTACGAGCAGTACTTC.

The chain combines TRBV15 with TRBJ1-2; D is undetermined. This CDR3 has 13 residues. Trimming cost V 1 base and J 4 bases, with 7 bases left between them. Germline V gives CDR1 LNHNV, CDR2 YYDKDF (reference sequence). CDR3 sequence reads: CATSRVQPYGYTF. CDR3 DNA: TGTGCCACCAGCAGAGTGCAGCCCTATGGCTACACCTTC.

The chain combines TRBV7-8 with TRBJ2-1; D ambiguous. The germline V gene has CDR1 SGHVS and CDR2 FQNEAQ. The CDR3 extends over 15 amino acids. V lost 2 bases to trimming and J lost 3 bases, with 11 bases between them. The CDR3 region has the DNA TGTGCCAGCAGCTTACGTACCCACCTCTACAATGAGCAGTTCTTC. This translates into CASSLRTHLYNEQFF.

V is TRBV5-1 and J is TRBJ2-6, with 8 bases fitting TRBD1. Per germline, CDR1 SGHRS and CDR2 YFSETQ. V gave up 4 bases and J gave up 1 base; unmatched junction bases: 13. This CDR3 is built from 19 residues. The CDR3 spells CASSELGDRSLSGANVLTF. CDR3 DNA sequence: TGCGCCAGCAGCGAATTAGGGGACAGGTCTTTATCTGGGGCCAACGTCCTGACTTTC.

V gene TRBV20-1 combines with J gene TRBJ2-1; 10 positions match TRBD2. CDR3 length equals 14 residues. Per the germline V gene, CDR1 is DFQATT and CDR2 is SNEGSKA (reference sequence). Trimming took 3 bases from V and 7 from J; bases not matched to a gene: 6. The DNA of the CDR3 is TGCAGTGCTAGTCGAGCGGGGGGGCTAAATGAGCAGTTCTTC. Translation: CSASRAGGLNEQFF.

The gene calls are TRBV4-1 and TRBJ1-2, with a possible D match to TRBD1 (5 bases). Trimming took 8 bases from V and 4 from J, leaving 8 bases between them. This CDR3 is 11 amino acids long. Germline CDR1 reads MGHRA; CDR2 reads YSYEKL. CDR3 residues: CASFGGYGYTF. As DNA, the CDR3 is TGCGCCAGCTTTGGGGGCTATGGCTACACCTTC.

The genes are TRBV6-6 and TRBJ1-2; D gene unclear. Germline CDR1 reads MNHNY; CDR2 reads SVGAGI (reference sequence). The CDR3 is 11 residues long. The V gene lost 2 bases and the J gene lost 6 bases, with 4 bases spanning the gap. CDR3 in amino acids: CASSYLNGYTF. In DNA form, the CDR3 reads TGTGCCAGCAGTTACCTGAATGGCTACACCTTC.